This T cell receptor beta chain was sequenced during a study of blood T cells in healthy people across ages. Sample-barcoded 5' priming and a J-beta primer mix drove a second PCR of about 6 to 11 cycles. TCRdb re-called the 5' RACE reads through MiXCR, storing one row per CDR3 protein. The sample lists 1.8 million or so distinct CDR3 sequences; roughly two fifths were seen once. In its sample, this clonotype was seen a few times. Its antigen is undetermined. Study-level results: Older age went with lower TCR beta diversity per million T cells, in a roughly linear way.

The CDR3 loop spans 13 amino acids. The V and J ends lost 8 bases and 4 bases respectively, with 12 bases between them. Germline-derived CDR1 and CDR2 are MNHEY and SVGAGI. No fewer than 5.5 micrograms of total RNA were isolated from every sample. The chain links TRBV6-5 to TRBJ2-1; D possibly corresponds to TRBD1 (6 bases). This TCR was recovered from a human donor in good health. Sequenced: blood. CDR3 nucleotides: TGTGCCAGCCGACAGGACCGGTACAATGAGCAGTTCTTC. Its translation is CASRQDRYNEQFF.